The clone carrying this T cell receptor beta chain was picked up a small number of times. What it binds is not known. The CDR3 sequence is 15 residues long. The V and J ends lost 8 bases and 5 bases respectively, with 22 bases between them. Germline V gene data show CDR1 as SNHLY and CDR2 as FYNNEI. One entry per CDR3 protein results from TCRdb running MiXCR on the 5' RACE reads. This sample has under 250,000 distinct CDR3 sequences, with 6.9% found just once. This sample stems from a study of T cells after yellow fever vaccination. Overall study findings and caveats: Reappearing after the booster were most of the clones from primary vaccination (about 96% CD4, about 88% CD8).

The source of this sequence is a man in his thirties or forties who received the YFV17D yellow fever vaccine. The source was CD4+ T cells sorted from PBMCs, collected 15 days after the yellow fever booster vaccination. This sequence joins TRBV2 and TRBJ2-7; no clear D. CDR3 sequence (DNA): TGTGCCAGCTCGAGTCCGGGTCTCCTAGGGAACGAGCAGTACTTC. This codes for CASSSPGLLGNEQYF.